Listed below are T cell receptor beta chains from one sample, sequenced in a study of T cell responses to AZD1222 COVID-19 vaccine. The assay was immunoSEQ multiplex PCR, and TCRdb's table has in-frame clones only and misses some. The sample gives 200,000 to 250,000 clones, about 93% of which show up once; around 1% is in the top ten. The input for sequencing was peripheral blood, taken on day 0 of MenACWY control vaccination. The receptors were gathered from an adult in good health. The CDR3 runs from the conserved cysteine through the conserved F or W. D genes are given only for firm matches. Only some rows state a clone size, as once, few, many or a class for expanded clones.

CASSPASGSNTGELFF | TGTGCCAGCAGCCCCGCTAGCGGGAGTAACACCGGGGAGCTGTTTTTT | TRBD2 | TRBJ2-2 | TRBV7-3 | -
CASSWDRGQAFF | TGTGCCAGCAGTTGGGACAGGGGACAAGCTTTCTTT | TRBD1 | TRBJ1-1 | TRBV25-1 | -
CASSYGTGGNQPQHF | TGCGCCAGCAGCTACGGGACAGGTGGAAATCAGCCCCAGCATTTT | TRBD1 | TRBJ1-5 | TRBV4-3 | -
CASSIDGDSGNTIYF | TGTGCCAGTAGCATCGACGGGGACTCTGGAAACACCATATATTTT | - | TRBJ1-3 | TRBV19 | -
CASREAGKGNSPLHF | TGTGCCAGCAGGGAGGCAGGCAAGGGTAATTCACCCCTCCACTTT | - | TRBJ1-6 | TRBV28 | -
CAWSPGTVGNQPQHF | TGTGCCTGGAGCCCCGGGACAGTAGGCAATCAGCCCCAGCATTTT | TRBD1 | TRBJ1-5 | TRBV30 | -
CASSLLGAGKETQYF | TGTGCCAGCAGTTTACTGGGGGCAGGGAAAGAGACCCAGTACTTC | - | TRBJ2-5 | TRBV28 | -
CASSEALGTKGEQYF | TGTGCCAGCAGTGAAGCGCTGGGAACTAAGGGGGAGCAGTACTTC | - | TRBJ2-7 | TRBV6-1 | few
CASSNGVTSNNEQFF | TGTGCCAGCAGTAACGGGGTGACTTCGAATAATGAGCAGTTCTTC | - | TRBJ2-1 | TRBV6-5 | -
CASCRGGLTETQYF | TGCGCCAGCTGCCGTGGGGGGTTGACGGAGACCCAGTACTTC | - | TRBJ2-5 | TRBV4-1 | -
CASSQDRTISGANVLTF | TGCGCCAGCAGCCAAGATCGGACAATCTCTGGGGCCAACGTCCTGACTTTC | - | TRBJ2-6 | TRBV4-1 | -
CATSDLQGGEQYF | TGTGCCACCAGTGACCTACAGGGGGGCGAGCAGTACTTC | TRBD1 | TRBJ2-7 | TRBV24-1 | once
CASSYGGFVTEAFF | TGTGCCAGCAGTTACGGTGGTTTCGTCACTGAAGCTTTCTTT | - | TRBJ1-1 | TRBV6-2/TRBV6-3 | -
CASGLVVTEAFF | TGTGCTAGTGGTTTGGTAGTTACTGAAGCTTTCTTT | - | TRBJ1-1 | TRBV12-5 | -
CASSPQGSPYGYTF | TGTGCCAGCAGCCCCCAGGGGTCCCCATATGGCTACACCTTC | - | TRBJ1-2 | TRBV7-9 | -
CASSFSRVVDTQYF | TGTGCCAGCAGTTTCTCCAGGGTTGTAGATACGCAGTATTTT | - | TRBJ2-3 | TRBV28 | -
CASSYRVVDLSYNEQFF | TGTGCCAGCAGCTATCGGGTCGTTGACCTCTCCTACAATGAGCAGTTCTTC | - | TRBJ2-1 | TRBV7-2 | -
CASSLYAYEQYF | TGTGCCAGCAGCTTGTACGCCTACGAGCAGTACTTC | - | TRBJ2-7 | TRBV5-6 | -
CASSFSGASYTF | TGTGCCAGCAGTTTTTCGGGGGCCAGCTACACCTTC | - | TRBJ1-2 | TRBV12-3/TRBV12-4 | -
CASSYTGSGGYTDTQYF | TGTGCCAGCAGTTACACGGGTAGCGGGGGGTACACAGATACGCAGTATTTT | TRBD2 | TRBJ2-3 | TRBV7-9 | -
CASSLKITQGRETQYF | TGCGCCAGCAGCTTGAAGATCACACAGGGGCGAGAGACCCAGTACTTC | TRBD1 | TRBJ2-5 | TRBV5-1 | -
CAGGTLYGYTF | TGTGCCGGGGGGACACTCTATGGCTACACCTTC | - | TRBJ1-2 | TRBV12-3/TRBV12-4 | -
CASSQGTSGPETQYF | TGTGCCAGCAGCCAAGGGACTAGCGGGCCAGAGACCCAGTACTTC | TRBD2 | TRBJ2-5 | TRBV3-1/TRBV3-2 | once
CASSPPGGSGANVLTF | TGTGCCAGCAGCCCCCCGGGAGGGTCTGGGGCCAACGTCCTGACTTTC | TRBD2 | TRBJ2-6 | TRBV7-2 | -
CASSSQGFRETQYF | TGTGCCAGCAGCAGTCAGGGTTTCCGGGAGACCCAGTACTTC | - | TRBJ2-5 | TRBV7-2 | -
CASSAEVRGGRDTQYF | TGTGCCAGCAGCGCAGAGGTGCGGGGGGGCAGGGATACGCAGTATTTT | TRBD2 | TRBJ2-3 | TRBV9 | few
CATSLGPLPNTEAFF | TGTGCCACCAGCCTTGGACCCCTACCAAACACTGAAGCTTTCTTT | - | TRBJ1-1 | TRBV15 | once
CASSLQTGGTEAFF | TGCGCCAGCAGCCTCCAAACAGGGGGGACTGAAGCTTTCTTT | TRBD1 | TRBJ1-1 | TRBV5-1 | -
CASSLQGGSPYEQYF | TGTGCCAGCAGCTTACAGGGGGGCTCCCCCTACGAGCAGTACTTC | - | TRBJ2-7 | TRBV7-2 | -
CSASSQGAGYGYTF | TGCAGTGCTAGTTCACAGGGGGCGGGCTATGGCTACACCTTC | TRBD1 | TRBJ1-2 | TRBV20-1 | -
CASTLFRGFDYGYTF | TGTGCCAGCACCTTATTCAGGGGTTTCGACTATGGCTACACCTTC | - | TRBJ1-2 | TRBV6-5 | -
CASSLVSATPWEKLFF | TGTGCCAGCAGCTTAGTGTCGGCCACCCCTTGGGAAAAACTGTTTTTT | - | TRBJ1-4 | TRBV7-2 | -
CASTWGPSGNTIYF | TGTGCCAGCACCTGGGGCCCGTCCGGAAACACCATATATTTT | - | TRBJ1-3 | TRBV19 | once